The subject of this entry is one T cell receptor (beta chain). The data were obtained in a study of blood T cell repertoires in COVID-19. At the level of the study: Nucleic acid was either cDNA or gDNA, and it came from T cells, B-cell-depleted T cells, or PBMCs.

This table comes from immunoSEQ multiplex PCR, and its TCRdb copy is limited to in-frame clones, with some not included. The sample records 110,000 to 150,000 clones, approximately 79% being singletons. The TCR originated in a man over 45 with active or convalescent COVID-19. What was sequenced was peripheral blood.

CDR3 in amino acids: CASWGREAKNIQYF. The CDR3 nucleotides are TGTGCCAGCTGGGGCAGGGAAGCCAAAAACATTCAGTACTTC. The rearrangement links TRBV6-5 to TRBJ2-4, with a weak D call TRBD1 (5 bases). V lost 8 bases to trimming and J lost 0 bases, with 11 bases between them. CDR3 length: 14 amino acids. Germline CDR1 reads MNHEY; CDR2 reads SVGAGI.